This T cell receptor (beta chain) was recorded in a study of blood T cell repertoires in COVID-19. This CDR3 region has 12 residues. The junction had 7 bases not matched to a gene; V was cut back by 8 bases and J by 7 bases. Germline V gene lookup returns CDR1 LNHNV and CDR2 YYDKDF (reference sequence). This clone is a singleton in its sample. The data were produced by immunoSEQ multiplex PCR, yet TCRdb's version contains in-frame clones alone and is incomplete. The table shows around 91,000 clones, with about 85% occurring only once. The sequence was obtained from a human donor in a cohort sampled during active COVID-19. V and J are TRBV15 and TRBJ1-2; TRBD1 agrees at 7 bases. The sample consisted of peripheral blood. CDR3 DNA: TGTGCCACCGGAACAGACAGGGCTGGCTACACCTTC. Its protein product is CATGTDRAGYTF.